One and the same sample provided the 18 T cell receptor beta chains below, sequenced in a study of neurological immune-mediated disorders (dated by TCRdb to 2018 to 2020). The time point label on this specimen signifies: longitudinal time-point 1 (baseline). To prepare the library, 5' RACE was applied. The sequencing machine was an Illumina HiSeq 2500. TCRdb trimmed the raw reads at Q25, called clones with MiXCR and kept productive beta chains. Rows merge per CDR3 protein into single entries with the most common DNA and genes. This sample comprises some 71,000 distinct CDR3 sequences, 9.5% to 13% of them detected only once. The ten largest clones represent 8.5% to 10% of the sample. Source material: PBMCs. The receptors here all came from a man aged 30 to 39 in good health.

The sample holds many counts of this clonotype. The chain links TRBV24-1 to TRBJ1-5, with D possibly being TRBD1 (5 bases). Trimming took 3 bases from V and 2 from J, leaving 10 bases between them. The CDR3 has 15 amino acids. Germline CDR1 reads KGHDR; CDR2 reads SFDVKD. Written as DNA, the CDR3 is TGTGCCACCAGTGATCAGGGCGTCGGCAATCAGCCCCAGCATTTT. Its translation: CATSDQGVGNQPQHF.

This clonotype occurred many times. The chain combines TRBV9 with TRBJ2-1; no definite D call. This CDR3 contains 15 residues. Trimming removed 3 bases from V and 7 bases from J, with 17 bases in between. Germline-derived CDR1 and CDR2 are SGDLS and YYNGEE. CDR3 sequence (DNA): TGTGCCAGCAGCGACCCTCTCCTGGTGGGGAATGAGCAGTTCTTC. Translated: CASSDPLLVGNEQFF.

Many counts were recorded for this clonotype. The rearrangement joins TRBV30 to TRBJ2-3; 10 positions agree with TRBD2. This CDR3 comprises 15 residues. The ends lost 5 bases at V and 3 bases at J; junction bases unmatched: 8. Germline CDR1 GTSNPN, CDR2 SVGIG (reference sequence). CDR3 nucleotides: TGTGCCTGGGACAAAGCGGGAGGGGTGACAGATACGCAGTATTTT. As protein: CAWDKAGGVTDTQYF.

The CDR3 region is CASSQDSRGGQPQHF. CDR3 nucleotide sequence: TGTGCCAGCAGCCAAGATTCCAGGGGGGGTCAGCCCCAGCATTTT. The V and J genes are TRBV3-1 and TRBJ1-5; 7 bases agree with TRBD1. Trimming at V came to 0 bases and at J to 6 bases, leaving 5 bases not matched to a gene. The CDR3 consists of 15 residues. Germline V gene lookup returns CDR1 LGHDT and CDR2 YNNKEL (reference sequence).

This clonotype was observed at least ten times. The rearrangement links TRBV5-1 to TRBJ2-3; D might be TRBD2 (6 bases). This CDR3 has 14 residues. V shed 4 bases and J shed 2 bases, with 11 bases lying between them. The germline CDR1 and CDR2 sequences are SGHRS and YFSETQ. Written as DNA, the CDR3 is TGCGCCAGCAGCGCGGGACTCATCACAGATACGCAGTATTTT. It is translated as CASSAGLITDTQYF.

This CDR3 is CASSAYRDRGSYGYTF. The CDR3 DNA reads as TGTGCCAGCAGCGCCTATCGGGACAGGGGGTCCTATGGCTACACCTTC. This rearrangement joins TRBV5-5 to TRBJ1-2, with 11 bases lining up with TRBD1. The CDR3 extends over 16 amino acids. The germline V gene has CDR1 SGHKS and CDR2 YYEKEE (reference sequence). V lost 4 bases, J lost 4 bases, and 9 bases stayed unmatched.

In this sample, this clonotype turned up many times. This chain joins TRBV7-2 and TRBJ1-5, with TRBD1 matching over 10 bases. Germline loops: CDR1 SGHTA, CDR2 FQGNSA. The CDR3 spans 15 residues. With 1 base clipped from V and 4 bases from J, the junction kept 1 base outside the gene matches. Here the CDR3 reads CASSLGGQGNQPQHF. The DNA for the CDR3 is TGTGCCAGCAGCTTAGGGGGACAGGGGAATCAGCCCCAGCATTTT.

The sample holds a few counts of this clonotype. The CDR3 DNA reads as TGTGCCAGCAGCTTAGGTCAGGGGCATCAGCCCCAGCATTTT. Translation gives CASSLGQGHQPQHF. V usage is TRBV7-2 and J usage is TRBJ1-5; maybe TRBD1 (6 bases). Germline CDR1 and CDR2: SGHTA and FQGNSA. V gave up 1 base and J gave up 5 bases, with 9 bases separating them. The CDR3 contains 14 residues.

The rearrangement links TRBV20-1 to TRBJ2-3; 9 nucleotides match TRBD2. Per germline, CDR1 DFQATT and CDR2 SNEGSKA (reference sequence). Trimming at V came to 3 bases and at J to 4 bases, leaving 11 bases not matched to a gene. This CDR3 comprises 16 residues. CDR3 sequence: CSASGSGLAESDTQYF. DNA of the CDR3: TGCAGTGCTAGTGGTTCGGGACTAGCAGAGTCAGATACGCAGTATTTT.

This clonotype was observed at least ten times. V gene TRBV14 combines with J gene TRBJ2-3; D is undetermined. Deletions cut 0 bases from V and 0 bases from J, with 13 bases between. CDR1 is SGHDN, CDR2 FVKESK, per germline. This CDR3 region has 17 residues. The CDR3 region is CASSQDSAASSTDTQYF. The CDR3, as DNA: TGTGCCAGCAGCCAAGATTCGGCAGCCTCTAGCACAGATACGCAGTATTTT.

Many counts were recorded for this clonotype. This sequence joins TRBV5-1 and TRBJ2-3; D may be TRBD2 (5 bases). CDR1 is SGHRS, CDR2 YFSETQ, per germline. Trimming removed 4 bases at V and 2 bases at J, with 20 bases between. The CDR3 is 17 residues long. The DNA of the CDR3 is TGCGCCAGCAGCCGCCTCGGGTCGGGGATGGACACAGATACGCAGTATTTT. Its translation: CASSRLGSGMDTDTQYF. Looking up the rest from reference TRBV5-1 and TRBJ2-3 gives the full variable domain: KAGVTQTPRYLIKTRGQQVTLSCSPISGHRSVSWYQQTPGQGLQFLFEYFSETQRNKGNFPGRFSGRQFSNSRSEMNVSTLELGDSALYLCASSRLGSGMDTDTQYFGPGTRLTVL.

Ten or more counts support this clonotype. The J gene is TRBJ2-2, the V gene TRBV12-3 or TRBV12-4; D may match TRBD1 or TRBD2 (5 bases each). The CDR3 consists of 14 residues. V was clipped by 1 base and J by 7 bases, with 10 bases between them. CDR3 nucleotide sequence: TGTGCCAGCAGTTTAGATGAGGGGAACGGGGAGCTGTTTTTT. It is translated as CASSLDEGNGELFF.

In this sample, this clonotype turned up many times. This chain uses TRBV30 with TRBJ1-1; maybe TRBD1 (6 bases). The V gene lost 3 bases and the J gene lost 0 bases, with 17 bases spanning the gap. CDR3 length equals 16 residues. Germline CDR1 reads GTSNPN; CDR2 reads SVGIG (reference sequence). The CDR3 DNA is TGTGCCTGGAGACCGGGGGGCAGCCCAATGAACACTGAAGCTTTCTTT. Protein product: CAWRPGGSPMNTEAFF.

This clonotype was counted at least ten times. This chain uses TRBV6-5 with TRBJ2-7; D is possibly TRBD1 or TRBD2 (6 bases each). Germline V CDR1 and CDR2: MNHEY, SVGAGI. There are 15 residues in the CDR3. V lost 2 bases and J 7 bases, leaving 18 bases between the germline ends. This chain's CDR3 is CASSYVPTGAGEQYF. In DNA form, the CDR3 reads TGTGCCAGCAGTTACGTACCGACAGGCGCGGGGGAGCAGTACTTC.

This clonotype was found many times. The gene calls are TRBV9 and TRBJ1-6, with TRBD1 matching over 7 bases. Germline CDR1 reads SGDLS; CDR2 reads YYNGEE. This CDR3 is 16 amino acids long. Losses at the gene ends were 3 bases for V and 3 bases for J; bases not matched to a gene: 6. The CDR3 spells CASSATTGDYNSPLHF. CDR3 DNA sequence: TGTGCCAGCAGCGCCACCACAGGGGACTATAATTCACCCCTCCACTTT.

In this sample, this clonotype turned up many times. The CDR3 sequence: CASSLDGQSNTGELFF. The CDR3 DNA is TGTGCCAGCAGCTTAGATGGACAGTCGAACACCGGGGAGCTGTTTTTT. This chain uses TRBV7-2 with TRBJ2-2, with D perhaps matching TRBD1 (6 bases). The CDR3 consists of 16 residues. From germline, CDR1 is SGHTA and CDR2 FQGNSA. V was cut by 1 base and J by 0 bases, with 9 bases left in between.

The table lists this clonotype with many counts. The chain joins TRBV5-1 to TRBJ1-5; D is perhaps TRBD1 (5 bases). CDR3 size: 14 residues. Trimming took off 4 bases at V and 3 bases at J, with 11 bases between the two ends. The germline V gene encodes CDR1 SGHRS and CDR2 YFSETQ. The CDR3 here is CASSVAGDNQPQHF. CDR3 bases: TGCGCCAGCAGCGTGGCGGGGGACAATCAGCCCCAGCATTTT.

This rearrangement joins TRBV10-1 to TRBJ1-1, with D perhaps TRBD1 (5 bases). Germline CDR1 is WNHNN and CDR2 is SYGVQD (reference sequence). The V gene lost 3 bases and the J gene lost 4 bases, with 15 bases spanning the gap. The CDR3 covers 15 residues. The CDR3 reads CASSDYQGVGTEAFF. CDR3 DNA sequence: TGCGCCAGCAGTGATTATCAGGGCGTAGGCACTGAAGCTTTCTTT.